The sequence of this T cell receptor beta chain was determined in a study of beta chain features in type 1 diabetes. Study-wide results and limits: Patients with Type 1 diabetes showed moderately but significantly shorter TCRB CDR3s in all four CD4+ subsets. There was a possibility that cDNA sequencing over-represented cells with high TCR expression.

From germline, CDR1 is SGHAT and CDR2 FQDESV (reference sequence). The V and J ends lost 0 bases and 7 bases, in that order; junction bases with no gene match: 3. This CDR3 is built from 14 residues. All of the isolated RNA was reverse transcribed, so expressed TCRB transcripts were sequenced. Sequencing used immunoSEQ multiplex PCR; TCRdb keeps in-frame clones, though not all of them. The sample records a few hundred thousand clones, about 10% being singletons. This clone has a handful of counts. What it binds is unknown. The chain joins TRBV11-1 to TRBJ2-1, with 7 positions matching TRBD2. The material sequenced was naive CD4+ T cells from blood. The TCR was taken from a young woman in good health. CDR3 sequence: CASSLASGWNEQFF. The CDR3 nucleotides read TGTGCCAGCAGCTTAGCTAGCGGGTGGAATGAGCAGTTCTTC.